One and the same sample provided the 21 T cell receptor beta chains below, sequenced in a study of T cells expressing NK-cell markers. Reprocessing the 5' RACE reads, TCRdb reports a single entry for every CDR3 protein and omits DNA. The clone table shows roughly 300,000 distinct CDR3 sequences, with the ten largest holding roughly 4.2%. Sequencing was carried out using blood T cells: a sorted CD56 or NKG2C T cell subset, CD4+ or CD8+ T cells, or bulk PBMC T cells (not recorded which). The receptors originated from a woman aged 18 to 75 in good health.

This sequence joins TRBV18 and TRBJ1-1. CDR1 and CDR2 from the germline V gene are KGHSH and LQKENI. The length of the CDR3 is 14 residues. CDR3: CASSPGWGNTEAFF.

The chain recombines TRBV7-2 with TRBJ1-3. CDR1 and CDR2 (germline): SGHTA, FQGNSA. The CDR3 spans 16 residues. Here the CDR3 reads CASSYTVTGLGNTIYF.

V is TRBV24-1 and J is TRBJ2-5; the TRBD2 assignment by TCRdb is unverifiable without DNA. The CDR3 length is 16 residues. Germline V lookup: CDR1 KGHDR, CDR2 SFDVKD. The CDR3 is CATSDFSTSGQETQYF.

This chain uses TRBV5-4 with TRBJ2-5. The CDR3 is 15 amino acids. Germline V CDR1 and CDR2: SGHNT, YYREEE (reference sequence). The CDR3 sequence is CASSTDLSRPETQYF.

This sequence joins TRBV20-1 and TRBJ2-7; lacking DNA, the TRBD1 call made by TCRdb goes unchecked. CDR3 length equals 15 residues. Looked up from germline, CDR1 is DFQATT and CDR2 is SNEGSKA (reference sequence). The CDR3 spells CSARAPGHGPYEQYF.

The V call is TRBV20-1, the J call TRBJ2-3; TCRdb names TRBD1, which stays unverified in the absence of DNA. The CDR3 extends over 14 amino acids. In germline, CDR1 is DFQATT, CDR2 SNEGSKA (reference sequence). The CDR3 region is CSAPRGTGGDTQYF.

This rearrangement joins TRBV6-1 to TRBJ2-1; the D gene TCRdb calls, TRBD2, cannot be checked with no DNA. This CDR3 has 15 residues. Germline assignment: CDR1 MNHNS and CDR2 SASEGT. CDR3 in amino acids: CASRPWRERHNEQFF.

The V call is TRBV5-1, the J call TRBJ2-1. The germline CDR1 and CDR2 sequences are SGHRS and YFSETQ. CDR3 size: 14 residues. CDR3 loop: CASSLDRGLLEQFF.

The CDR3 is CASSYPGGTEAFF. The J gene is TRBJ1-1, the V gene TRBV6-5; the TCRdb call, TRBD1, lacks DNA for checking. This CDR3 has 13 amino acids. Germline V gene lookup returns CDR1 MNHEY and CDR2 SVGAGI.

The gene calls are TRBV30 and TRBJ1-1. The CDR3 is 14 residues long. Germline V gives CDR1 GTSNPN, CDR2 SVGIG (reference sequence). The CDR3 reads CAWSAGHLNTEAFF.

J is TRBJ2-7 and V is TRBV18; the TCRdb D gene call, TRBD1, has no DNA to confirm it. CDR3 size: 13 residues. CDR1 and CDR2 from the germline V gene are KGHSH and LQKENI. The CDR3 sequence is CASSPSSGDEQYF. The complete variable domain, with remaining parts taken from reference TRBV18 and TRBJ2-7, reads NAGVMQNPRHLVRRRGQEARLRCSPMKGHSHVYWYRQLPEEGLKFMVYLQKENIIDESGMPKERFSAEFPKEGPSILRIQQVVRGDSAAYFCASSPSSGDEQYFGPGTRLTVT.

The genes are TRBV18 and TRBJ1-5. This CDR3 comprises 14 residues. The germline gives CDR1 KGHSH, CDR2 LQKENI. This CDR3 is CASSPGSRFQPQHF.

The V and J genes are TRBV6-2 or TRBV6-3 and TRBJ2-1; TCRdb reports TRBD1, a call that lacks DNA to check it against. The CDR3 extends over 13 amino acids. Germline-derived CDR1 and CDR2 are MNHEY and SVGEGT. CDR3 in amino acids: CASIKSGGHEQFF.

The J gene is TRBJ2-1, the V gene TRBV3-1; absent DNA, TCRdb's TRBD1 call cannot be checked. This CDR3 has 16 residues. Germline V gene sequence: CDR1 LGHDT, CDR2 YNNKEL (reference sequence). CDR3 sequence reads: CASSGPGRSVYNEQFF.

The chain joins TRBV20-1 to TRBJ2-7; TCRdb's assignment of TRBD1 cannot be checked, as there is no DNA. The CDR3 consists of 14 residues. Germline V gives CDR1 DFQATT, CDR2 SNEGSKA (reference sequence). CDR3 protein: CSARDRFGQGGQYF.

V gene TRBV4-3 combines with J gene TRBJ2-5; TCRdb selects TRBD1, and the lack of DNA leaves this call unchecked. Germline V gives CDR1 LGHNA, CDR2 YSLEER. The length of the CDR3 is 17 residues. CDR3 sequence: CASSQDLRGRGEETQYF.

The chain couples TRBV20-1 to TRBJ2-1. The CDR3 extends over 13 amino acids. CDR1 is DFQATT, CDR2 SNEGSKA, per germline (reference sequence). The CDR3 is CSARDLRLNEQFF.

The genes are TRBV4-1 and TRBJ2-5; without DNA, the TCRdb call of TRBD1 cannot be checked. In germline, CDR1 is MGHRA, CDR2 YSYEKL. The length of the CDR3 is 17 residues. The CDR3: CASSQDQGRPPTGTQYF.

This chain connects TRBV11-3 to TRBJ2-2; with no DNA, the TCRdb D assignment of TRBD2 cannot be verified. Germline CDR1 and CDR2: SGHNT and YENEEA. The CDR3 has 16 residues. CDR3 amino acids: CASKLRLAGATRELFF.

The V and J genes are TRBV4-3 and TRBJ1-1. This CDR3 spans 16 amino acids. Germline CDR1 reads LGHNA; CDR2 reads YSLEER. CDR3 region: CASSQDKDLMVAEAFF.

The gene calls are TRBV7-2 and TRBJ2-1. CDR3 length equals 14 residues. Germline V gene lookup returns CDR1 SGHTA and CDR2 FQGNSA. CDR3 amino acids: CASTRRGTYNEQFF.